This T cell receptor (beta chain) was sequenced for a study of blood T cell repertoires in COVID-19. Study in general: In each case, the material was cDNA or gDNA derived from T cells, B-cell-depleted T cells, or PBMCs.

Authors' methods: By means of reference gene primer amplification, nucleated cell counts were estimated. TCRdb's copy holds only in-frame clones and misses some; the assay was immunoSEQ multiplex PCR. V and J calls plus clone size are reproduced from that table; the DNA served to infer D and trimming. The sample contains 100,000 to 150,000 clones, roughly 86% of which appear only once. The CDR3 sequence is 17 residues long. From germline, CDR1 is MDHEN and CDR2 SYDVKM. V dropped 5 bases and J dropped 0; count of bases not matched to a gene: 8. The source material was peripheral blood. The clonotype was recovered from a woman in her 70s with COVID-19, enrolled during active disease. The chain employs TRBV28 and TRBJ1-4, with 8 bases identical to TRBD1. This CDR3 is CASSLQGVETTNEKLFF. In DNA form, the CDR3 reads TGTGCCAGCAGTCTACAGGGGGTAGAAACAACTAATGAAAAACTGTTTTTT.